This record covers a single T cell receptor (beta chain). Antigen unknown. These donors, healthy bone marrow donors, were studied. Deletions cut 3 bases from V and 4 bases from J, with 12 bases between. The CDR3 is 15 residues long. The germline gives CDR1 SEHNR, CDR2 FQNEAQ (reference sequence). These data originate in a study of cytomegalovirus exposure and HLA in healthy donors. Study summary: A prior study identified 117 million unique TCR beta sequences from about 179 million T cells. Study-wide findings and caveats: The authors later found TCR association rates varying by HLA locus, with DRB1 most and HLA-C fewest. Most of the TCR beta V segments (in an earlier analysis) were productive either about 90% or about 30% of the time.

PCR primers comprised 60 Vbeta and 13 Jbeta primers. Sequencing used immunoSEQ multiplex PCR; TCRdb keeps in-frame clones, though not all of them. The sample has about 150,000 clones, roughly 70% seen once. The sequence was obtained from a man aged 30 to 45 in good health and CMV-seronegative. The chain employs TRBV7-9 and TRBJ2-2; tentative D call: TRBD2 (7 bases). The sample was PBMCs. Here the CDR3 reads CASSFPGGTTGELFF. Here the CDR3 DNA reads TGTGCCAGCAGCTTCCCGGGGGGCACCACCGGGGAGCTGTTTTTT.